This TCR beta chain was captured in a study of blood T cell repertoires in COVID-19. Looking at the study overall: The analysed material was cDNA or gDNA that came from T cells, B-cell-depleted T cells, or PBMCs.

The CDR3 is 15 amino acids. V lost 2 bases and J 5 bases, leaving 13 bases between the germline ends. Germline assignment: CDR1 SEHNR and CDR2 FQNEAQ (reference sequence). Here immunoSEQ multiplex PCR was the method, and the copy in TCRdb shows in-frame clones only, minus some. The profile shows just over 300,000 clones, roughly 86% of them singletons. Sequenced material: peripheral blood. The receptor was derived from a woman aged 25 to 39 with COVID-19, enrolled during active disease. The V gene is TRBV7-9, the J gene TRBJ2-1, with D perhaps TRBD2 (5 bases). CDR3 loop: CASSLRGELDNEQFF. The CDR3 bases are TGTGCCAGCAGCTTACGGGGAGAGTTAGACAATGAGCAGTTCTTC.